This TCR beta chain was sequenced in a study of blood T cell repertoires in COVID-19. In the study overall: Samples of COVID-19 (acute and convalescent) were obtained from the United States, Italy and Spain. PBMCs, B-cell-depleted T cells, or T cells provided the cDNA or gDNA that made up the material.

Looked up from germline, CDR1 is SGHNT and CDR2 is YYREEE (reference sequence). This CDR3 region has 15 residues. J lost 8 bases, V lost 4 bases, and 7 bases had no gene match. Study processing details: Quantification of nucleated cells was approximated via reference gene primer amplification. Profiled with immunoSEQ multiplex PCR; TCRdb holds only in-frame clones, not every one. V, J and clone size are those of that table, while D and trimming were read from the DNA. In the table there are 60,000 to 70,000 clones, about 86% of which are singletons. Sequencing was performed on peripheral blood. This chain connects TRBV5-4 to TRBJ2-1, with 12 bases identical to TRBD1. This clonotype originated in a man in his fifties or sixties with active COVID-19. The CDR3 DNA is TGTGCCAGCAGCGGCCGGGACAGGGGGCCCCATGAGCAGTTCTTC. Amino acid sequence: CASSGRDRGPHEQFF.